The 17 T cell receptor beta chains given below trace back to one sample, sequenced in a study of Ad26.COV2.S vaccination and SARS-CoV-2 variants (dated by TCRdb to the early 2020s). The library came from the immunoSEQ multiplex PCR assay. Drawn from immuneACCESS, this table holds only the in-frame rearrangements with V and J called that TCRdb kept. Clones are partly lost; checked studies trace under half to an unresolved V gene and leave the rest unexplained. Present in this sample are around 140,000 clones, around 86% of which were seen just once. Of the sample, 4.5% to 6% falls within the top ten clones. The time point tag for this specimen amounts to: individuals recovered from natural SARS-CoV-2 infection. Specimen: peripheral blood, collected after recovery from COVID-19. These receptors were taken from a human donor who had recovered from COVID-19.

V usage is TRBV5-1 and J usage is TRBJ2-3, with a weak D call TRBD1 (5 bases). The CDR3 is made up of 14 amino acids. The V end lost 0 bases, the J end lost 1 base, and 6 bases lay between the germline ends. Germline V lookup: CDR1 SGHRS, CDR2 YFSETQ. The CDR3 nucleotides read TGCGCCAGCAGCTTGGCGACAGGCACAGATACGCAGTATTTT. It specifies CASSLATGTDTQYF. Supplemented by reference TRBV5-1 and TRBJ2-3, the full variable domain reads KAGVTQTPRYLIKTRGQQVTLSCSPISGHRSVSWYQQTPGQGLQFLFEYFSETQRNKGNFPGRFSGRQFSNSRSEMNVSTLELGDSALYLCASSLATGTDTQYFGPGTRLTVL.

The V gene is TRBV20-1, the J gene TRBJ1-5, with D perhaps TRBD1 (5 bases). Trimming pared 3 bases from V and 5 bases from J, leaving 11 bases between. The CDR3 covers 13 residues. Germline CDR1 and CDR2: DFQATT and SNEGSKA (reference sequence). CDR3 loop: CSASRGFDQPQHF. The CDR3 nucleotides read TGCAGTGCTAGTAGGGGTTTCGATCAGCCCCAGCATTTT.

The gene calls are TRBV9 and TRBJ2-7, with D tentatively TRBD1 (5 bases). Trimming took off 3 bases at V and 8 bases at J, with 12 bases between the two ends. Germline values: CDR1 SGDLS, CDR2 YYNGEE. The CDR3 extends over 12 amino acids. The CDR3 DNA follows: TGTGCCAGCAGCGGACCGGACAATCAGCAGTACTTC. As protein: CASSGPDNQQYF.

This clone is a singleton in its sample. The V gene is TRBV7-9, the J gene TRBJ2-5, with D maybe TRBD1 (5 bases). Looked up from germline, CDR1 is SEHNR and CDR2 is FQNEAQ (reference sequence). Trimming pared 5 bases from V and 3 bases from J, leaving 7 bases between. This CDR3 contains 12 residues. The CDR3 nucleotides are TGTGCCAGCAGCGGACAAGAAGAGACCCAGTACTTC. Protein: CASSGQEETQYF.

The chain combines TRBV4-3 with TRBJ1-1; a weak D match, TRBD1 (5 bases). This CDR3 is 14 amino acids long. Trimming pared 0 bases from V and 6 bases from J, leaving 11 bases between. Looked up from germline, CDR1 is LGHNA and CDR2 is YSLEER. The CDR3 here is CASSQERQGSEAFF. In DNA form, the CDR3 reads TGCGCCAGCAGCCAAGAACGGCAGGGCTCTGAAGCTTTCTTT.

The J gene is TRBJ1-6, the V gene TRBV6-5, with 8 bases aligning to TRBD1. CDR1 is MNHEY, CDR2 SVGAGI, per germline. This CDR3 contains 15 residues. V was clipped by 6 bases and J by 6 bases; unmatched bases: 7. The CDR3, as DNA: TGTGCCAGCAGACTGGACAGGGACTCTAATTCACCCCTCCACTTT. It is translated as CASRLDRDSNSPLHF.

The chain joins TRBV5-1 to TRBJ1-3; D not certain. Looked up from germline, CDR1 is SGHRS and CDR2 is YFSETQ. Trimming pared 3 bases from V and 0 bases from J, leaving 7 bases between. CDR3 length equals 14 residues. This CDR3 reads CASSYDFSGNTIYF. The CDR3 bases are TGCGCCAGCAGCTACGACTTCTCTGGAAACACCATATATTTT.

This chain links TRBV15 with TRBJ2-3, with a weak D call TRBD1 (6 bases). Germline loops: CDR1 LNHNV, CDR2 YYDKDF (reference sequence). CDR3 length: 14 amino acids. With 4 bases removed from V and 5 bases from J, the gap between germline ends came to 13 bases. CDR3 bases: TGTGCCACCAGCATTAGGTCAGGGGTAGATACGCAGTATTTT. It codes for CATSIRSGVDTQYF.

V usage is TRBV6-2 or TRBV6-3 and J usage is TRBJ2-7; D remains ambiguous. Looked up from germline, CDR1 is MNHEY and CDR2 is SVGEGT. V lost 6 bases to trimming and J lost 4 bases, with 13 bases between them. The CDR3 extends over 13 amino acids. The CDR3 sequence is CASSYTEEYEQYF. CDR3 nucleotide sequence: TGTGCCAGCAGCTATACCGAAGAATACGAGCAGTACTTC.

CDR3 residues: CASSNPWVPSNQPQHF. The CDR3 bases are TGTGCCAGTAGTAACCCTTGGGTCCCTAGCAATCAGCCCCAGCATTTT. The gene calls are TRBV19 and TRBJ1-5; D uncertain. V was cut by 4 bases and J by 0 bases, with 13 bases left in between. The length of the CDR3 is 16 residues. The germline V gene encodes CDR1 LNHDA and CDR2 SQIVND (reference sequence).

This clone was seen a single time. The chain links TRBV27 to TRBJ1-1; D call uncertain. Per germline, CDR1 MNHEY and CDR2 SMNVEV (reference sequence). This CDR3 comprises 13 residues. Trimming stripped 5 bases from V and 3 bases from J, with 10 bases between. The CDR3 is CASSTAPDTEAFF. The CDR3 bases are TGTGCCAGCAGTACGGCCCCGGACACTGAAGCTTTCTTT.

CDR3 amino acids: CASSFYEQYF. CDR3 bases: TGTGCCAGCAGCTTTTACGAGCAGTACTTC. The chain links TRBV11-3 to TRBJ2-7; D unresolved. The CDR3 has 10 amino acids. The germline V and J ends were trimmed by 3 bases and 4 bases, with 1 base remaining between them. Germline CDR1 is SGHNT and CDR2 is YENEEA.

The chain is built from TRBV15 and TRBJ2-7, with D perhaps being TRBD1 or TRBD2 (5 bases each). The germline gives CDR1 LNHNV, CDR2 YYDKDF (reference sequence). V lost 1 base and J 1 base, leaving 8 bases between the germline ends. The length of the CDR3 is 14 residues. DNA for the CDR3: TGTGCCACCAGCAGAGGCAGGGAGTCCTACGAGCAGTACTTC. Its protein is CATSRGRESYEQYF.

CDR3 protein: CSVERTGNTGELFF. The CDR3 DNA reads TGCAGCGTTGAGCGGACAGGGAACACCGGGGAGCTGTTTTTT. The gene calls are TRBV29-1 and TRBJ2-2; 7 bases are a match to TRBD1. V trimming: 3 bases; J trimming: 1 base; junction bases outside the gene matches: 2. The CDR3 contains 14 residues. Germline CDR1 SQVTM, CDR2 ANQGSEA.

This chain uses TRBV6-5 with TRBJ1-4; D may be TRBD1 (5 bases). This CDR3 has 15 residues. V dropped 5 bases and J dropped 6 bases, with 16 bases sitting between them. Germline values: CDR1 MNHEY, CDR2 SVGAGI. Here the CDR3 DNA reads TGTGCCAGCAGTCCCACTCTGGGGGGGGATGAAAAACTGTTTTTT. The encoded protein is CASSPTLGGDEKLFF.

This chain links TRBV7-6 with TRBJ1-1; D call uncertain. The CDR3 is 14 residues long. CDR1 and CDR2 from the germline V gene are SGHVS and FNYEAQ. V was pared by 1 base and J by 5 bases, with 11 bases between. CDR3 sequence reads: CASSLGQAGTEAFF. The CDR3 region has the DNA TGTGCCAGCAGCTTAGGTCAGGCTGGGACTGAAGCTTTCTTT.

V gene TRBV3-1 (or the pseudogene TRBV3-2) combines with J gene TRBJ2-5; no reliable D call. Trimming removed 3 bases from V and 5 bases from J, with 13 bases in between. Looked up from germline, CDR1 is LGHDT and CDR2 is YNNKEL (reference sequence). The CDR3 has 14 residues. The CDR3 DNA reads as TGTGCCAGCAGCCAGGAGTCGAGCGCGGAGACCCAGTACTTC. Translating it yields CASSQESSAETQYF.